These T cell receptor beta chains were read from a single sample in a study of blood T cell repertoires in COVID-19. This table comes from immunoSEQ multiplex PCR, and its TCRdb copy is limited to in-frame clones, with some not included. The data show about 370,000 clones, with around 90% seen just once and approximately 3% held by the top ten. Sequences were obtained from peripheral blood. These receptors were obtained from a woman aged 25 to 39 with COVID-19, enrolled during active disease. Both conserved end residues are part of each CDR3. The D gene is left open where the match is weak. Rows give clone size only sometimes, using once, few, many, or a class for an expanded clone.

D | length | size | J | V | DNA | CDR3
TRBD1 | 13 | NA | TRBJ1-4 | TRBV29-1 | TGCAGCGGCACAGGGGGCGCGACTGAAAAACTGTTTTTT | CSGTGGATEKLFF
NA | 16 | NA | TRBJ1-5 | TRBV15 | TGTGCCACCAGCGACCACCCGGGGTCAGGCAATCAGCCCCAGCATTTT | CATSDHPGSGNQPQHF
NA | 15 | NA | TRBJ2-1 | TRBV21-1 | TGTGCCAGCAGCAAATCCCCGGGTAGTTGGAATGAGCAGTTCTTC | CASSKSPGSWNEQFF
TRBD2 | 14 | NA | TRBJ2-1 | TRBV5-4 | TGTGCCAGCAGCTACGGACTAGCGGGAGGTGAGCAGTTCTTC | CASSYGLAGGEQFF
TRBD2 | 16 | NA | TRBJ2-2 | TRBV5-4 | TGTGCCAGCAGCTTGGCGGGCGGGGGGTACACCGGGGAGCTGTTTTTT | CASSLAGGGYTGELFF
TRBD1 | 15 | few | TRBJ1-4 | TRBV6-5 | TGTGCCAGCAGTTCCGGGGGACAGGGCGGCGAAAAACTGTTTTTT | CASSSGGQGGEKLFF
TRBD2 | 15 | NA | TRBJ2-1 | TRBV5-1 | TGCGCCAGCAGCTTGGAGGCGGGAGCTTATGATGAGCAGTTCTTC | CASSLEAGAYDEQFF
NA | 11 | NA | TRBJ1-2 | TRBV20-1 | TGCAGTGCTAGAGATTGGGGGGACTACACCTTC | CSARDWGDYTF
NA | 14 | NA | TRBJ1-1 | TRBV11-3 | TGTGCCAGCAGCTTTGGGGGCTCGGACACTGAAGCTTTCTTT | CASSFGGSDTEAFF
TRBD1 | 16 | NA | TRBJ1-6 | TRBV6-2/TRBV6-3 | TGTGCCAGCAGTTACTCGGTGACAGGGTTTAATTCACCCCTCCACTTT | CASSYSVTGFNSPLHF
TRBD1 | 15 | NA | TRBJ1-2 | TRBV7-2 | TGTGCCAGCAGCCGCAGGACAGGGGGCTTGGATGGCTACACCTTC | CASSRRTGGLDGYTF
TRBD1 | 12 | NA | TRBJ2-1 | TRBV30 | TGTGCCTGGAGCCGACAGGGGAATGAGCAGTTCTTC | CAWSRQGNEQFF
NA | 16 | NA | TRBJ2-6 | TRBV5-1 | TGCGCCAGCAGCTCTGGGGGCGAGTCTGGGGCCAACGTCCTGACTTTC | CASSSGGESGANVLTF
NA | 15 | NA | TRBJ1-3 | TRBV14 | TGTGCCAGCAGACCTCAGGGCCTCTCTGGAAACACCATATATTTT | CASRPQGLSGNTIYF
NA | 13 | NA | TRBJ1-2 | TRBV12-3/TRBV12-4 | TGTGCCAGCAGTTGGGAGCGATCCTATGGCTACACCTTC | CASSWERSYGYTF
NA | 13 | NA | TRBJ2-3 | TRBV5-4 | TGTGCCAGCAGCTTCAGGGTCACAGATACGCAGTATTTT | CASSFRVTDTQYF
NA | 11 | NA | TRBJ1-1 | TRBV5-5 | TGTGCCAGCAGAACAACCACAGAAGCTTTCTTT | CASRTTTEAFF
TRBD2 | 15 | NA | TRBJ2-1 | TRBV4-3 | TGCGCCAGCAGCCAAGGACTAGCGGGTTACAATGAGCAGTTCTTC | CASSQGLAGYNEQFF
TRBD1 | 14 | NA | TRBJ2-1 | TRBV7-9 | TGTGCCAGCAGCTTAGTAGTGGGCAGGGGGGAGCAGTTCTTC | CASSLVVGRGEQFF
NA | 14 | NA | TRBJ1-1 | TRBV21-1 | TGTGCCAGCAGGTTAAAGGGGAGGGGCACTGAAGCTTTCTTT | CASRLKGRGTEAFF
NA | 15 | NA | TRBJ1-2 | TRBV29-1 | TGCAGCGTTGAAGGTATGCAGGAACGAGAATATGGCTACACCTTC | CSVEGMQEREYGYTF
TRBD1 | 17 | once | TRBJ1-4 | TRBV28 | TGTGCCAGCAGTGGCCTACCGCCGGGACAGGGTAATGAAAAACTGTTTTTT | CASSGLPPGQGNEKLFF
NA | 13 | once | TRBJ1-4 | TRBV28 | TGTGCCACCCGGTTGGGGGCGGTTGAAAAACTGTTTTTT | CATRLGAVEKLFF
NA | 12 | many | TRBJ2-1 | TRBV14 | TGTGCCAGCAGCCAAGATATAAGGGGCCAGTTCTTC | CASSQDIRGQFF
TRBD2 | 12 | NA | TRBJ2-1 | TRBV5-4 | TGTGCCAGCAGCGCGGGAGATCTTGAGCAGTTCTTC | CASSAGDLEQFF